The 4 T cell receptor beta chains below were found in one sample sequenced in a study of CDR3 diversity in severe acne. Via MiXCR, TCRdb re-called the PCR reads, giving one row per CDR3 protein. The sample consists of roughly 100,000 distinct CDR3 sequences, around 56% of them appearing once. Sequencing input: blood. These receptors all stem from a male donor with acne.

About this clonotype: A much larger clonotype is one base distant, so this may be a read error. In DNA, the CDR3 is TGTGCCAGCAGCCCAGGAAGGGTCTACGAGCAGCACTTC. This sequence encodes CASSPGRVYEQHF. The chain is built from TRBV11-3 and TRBJ2-7; D gene ambiguous. Germline CDR1 SGHNT, CDR2 YENEEA. This CDR3 comprises 13 residues.

In this sample, this clonotype turned up a few times. Since no conserved phenylalanine or tryptophan closes the CDR3, a read error is the likely cause. The rearrangement uses TRBV19 and TRBJ2-1; 8 nucleotides align to TRBD2. The trim removed 1 base at V and 6 bases at J, leaving 2 bases unmatched. Germline V gene sequence: CDR1 LNHDA, CDR2 SQIVND (reference sequence). This CDR3 spans 14 amino acids. CDR3 in DNA: TGTGCCAGTAGTATAGCGGGAGGGCCCAATGAGCAGTTCCTC. Encoded protein: CASSIAGGPNEQFL.

The chain combines TRBV7-9 with TRBJ2-1; TRBD2 matches 8 bases. V lost 5 bases to trimming and J lost 8 bases; unmatched junction nucleotides: 8. This CDR3 comprises 14 residues. Germline V gene data show CDR1 as SEHNR and CDR2 as FQNEAQ (reference sequence). The DNA for the CDR3 is TGTGCCAGCAGCGTTTCGAGCGGGAGTTATGAGCAGTTCTTC. It encodes CASSVSSGSYEQFF.

This clonotype was seen a few times. The V and J genes are TRBV20-1 and TRBJ2-1; possibly TRBD2 for D (5 bases). This CDR3 is 14 amino acids long. The germline gives CDR1 DFQATT, CDR2 SNEGSKA (reference sequence). V was shortened by 3 bases and J by 8 bases, with 17 bases between the two germline ends. CDR3 nucleotides: TGCAGTGCTAGGACCGCCGGGATATTCGATGAGCAGTTCTTC. Protein sequence: CSARTAGIFDEQFF.